These T cell receptor beta chains were read from a single sample in a study of blood T cell repertoires in COVID-19. Some clones are missing from TCRdb's copy, which holds only in-frame ones; the method was immunoSEQ multiplex PCR. This table has about 130,000 clones, 85% appearing once. Sequences were obtained from peripheral blood. These TCRs come from a woman of 80 years or more with acute or convalescent COVID-19. Each CDR3 is given with its conserved first and last residue. Fields, in order: V gene, J gene, D gene, clone size, CDR3 protein, CDR3 DNA. A D gene is named only where the DNA matches it firmly. Clone size appears in some rows only: once, few, many, or a class for an expanded clone.

V: TRBV29-1
J: TRBJ2-5
D: .
size: once
CDR3: CSVETSKETQYF
DNA: TGCAGCGTTGAAACTAGCAAAGAGACCCAGTACTTC

V: TRBV11-1
J: TRBJ2-1
D: .
size: .
CDR3: CASSFGYNEQFF
DNA: TGTGCCAGCAGCTTCGGTTACAATGAGCAGTTCTTC

V: TRBV6-1
J: TRBJ2-3
D: .
size: .
CDR3: CASSEAGGLIADTQYF
DNA: TGTGCCAGCAGTGAAGCGGGAGGTTTGATAGCAGATACGCAGTATTTT

V: TRBV29-1
J: TRBJ1-1
D: .
size: once
CDR3: CSARENTEAFF
DNA: TGCAGCGCCAGGGAGAACACTGAAGCTTTCTTT

V: TRBV7-2
J: TRBJ1-1
D: .
size: .
CDR3: CASSLSESNTEAFF
DNA: TGTGCCAGCAGCTTATCAGAATCTAACACTGAAGCTTTCTTT

V: TRBV4-2
J: TRBJ1-6
D: TRBD1
size: .
CDR3: CASSQDRQGVSPLHF
DNA: TGTGCCAGCAGCCAAGATCGCCAGGGGGTCTCACCCCTCCACTTT

V: TRBV28
J: TRBJ1-2
D: .
size: .
CDR3: CASSWGQGIKGYTF
DNA: TGTGCCAGCAGTTGGGGGCAGGGGATTAAGGGCTACACCTTC

V: TRBV2
J: TRBJ1-6
D: .
size: .
CDR3: CASSPGGGPSPLHF
DNA: TGTGCCAGCAGCCCAGGTGGGGGCCCCTCACCCCTCCACTTT

V: TRBV18
J: TRBJ1-2
D: .
size: .
CDR3: CASSPDSYYGYTF
DNA: TGTGCCAGCTCACCGGACAGCTACTATGGCTACACCTTC

V: TRBV9
J: TRBJ1-3
D: .
size: .
CDR3: CASSPQGNTIYF
DNA: TGTGCCAGCAGCCCCCAAGGAAACACCATATATTTT

V: TRBV5-5
J: TRBJ1-3
D: .
size: .
CDR3: CASSPGGRAPSGNTIYF
DNA: TGTGCCAGCAGCCCCGGGGGGCGAGCTCCCTCTGGAAACACCATATATTTT

V: TRBV6-6
J: TRBJ1-4
D: .
size: .
CDR3: CASSGSTNEKLFF
DNA: TGTGCCAGCTCAGGCTCAACTAATGAAAAACTGTTTTTT

V: TRBV5-1
J: TRBJ2-5
D: .
size: .
CDR3: CASSLEYEEGTQYF
DNA: TGCGCCAGCAGCTTGGAATATGAGGAGGGGACCCAGTACTTC

V: TRBV3-1/TRBV3-2
J: TRBJ2-3
D: .
size: .
CDR3: CASSRGTSTDTQYF
DNA: TGTGCCAGCAGCCGCGGGACTAGCACAGATACGCAGTATTTT

V: TRBV7-9
J: TRBJ1-1
D: .
size: .
CDR3: CASSLRAGNTEAFF
DNA: TGTGCCAGCAGCTTAAGGGCGGGTAACACTGAAGCTTTCTTT

V: TRBV5-1
J: TRBJ2-1
D: TRBD2
size: .
CDR3: CASSLVARGGYNEQFF
DNA: TGCGCCAGCAGCTTGGTTGCGCGGGGGGGCTACAATGAGCAGTTCTTC

V: TRBV7-3
J: TRBJ1-1
D: .
size: .
CDR3: CASSLAVYTEAFF
DNA: TGTGCCAGCAGCTTAGCGGTTTACACTGAAGCTTTCTTT

V: TRBV6-5
J: TRBJ1-1
D: TRBD1
size: .
CDR3: CASQGTGGTEAFF
DNA: TGTGCCAGCCAGGGGACAGGGGGCACTGAAGCTTTCTTT

V: TRBV19
J: TRBJ2-5
D: .
size: .
CDR3: CASASGETQYF
DNA: TGTGCCAGCGCGTCAGGGGAGACCCAGTACTTC

V: TRBV9
J: TRBJ1-1
D: TRBD1
size: .
CDR3: CASSIGTGQTEAFF
DNA: TGTGCCAGCAGCATAGGGACAGGGCAAACTGAAGCTTTCTTT

V: TRBV5-1
J: TRBJ1-2
D: .
size: .
CDR3: CASSSQPEAGATFYGYTF
DNA: TGCGCCAGCAGCTCACAACCAGAAGCAGGGGCGACATTCTATGGCTACACCTTC

V: TRBV7-2
J: TRBJ1-5
D: .
size: .
CDR3: CASSLVSWGDQPQHF
DNA: TGTGCCAGCAGCTTAGTTTCGTGGGGAGACCAGCCCCAGCATTTT

V: TRBV4-3
J: TRBJ1-2
D: TRBD1
size: .
CDR3: CASSQSQQGAKNYGYTF
DNA: TGCGCCAGCAGCCAGTCCCAACAGGGGGCAAAAAACTATGGCTACACCTTC

V: TRBV19
J: TRBJ1-6
D: .
size: .
CDR3: CASSSGYAERSYNSPLHF
DNA: TGTGCCAGTAGTTCAGGGTACGCGGAGAGGTCCTATAATTCACCCCTCCACTTT

V: TRBV5-1
J: TRBJ1-1
D: .
size: .
CDR3: CASSPTGEADTEAFF
DNA: TGCGCCAGCAGTCCCACCGGCGAGGCGGACACTGAAGCTTTCTTT

V: TRBV10-3
J: TRBJ1-5
D: .
size: .
CDR3: CAISEVDSGNQPQHF
DNA: TGTGCCATCAGTGAGGTCGACAGTGGAAATCAGCCCCAGCATTTT

V: TRBV21-1
J: TRBJ1-1
D: .
size: .
CDR3: CASSSLDRGQAFF
DNA: TGTGCCAGCAGCAGCCTGGACAGGGGGCAAGCTTTCTTT

V: TRBV5-1
J: TRBJ2-5
D: .
size: .
CDR3: CASKQVSETQYF
DNA: TGCGCCAGCAAGCAGGTATCAGAGACCCAGTACTTC

V: TRBV28
J: TRBJ1-6
D: TRBD1
size: .
CDR3: CASRGPVGQGNSPLHF
DNA: TGTGCCAGCAGGGGACCGGTCGGACAGGGCAATTCACCCCTCCACTTT

V: TRBV6-5
J: TRBJ1-6
D: TRBD1
size: few
CDR3: CASSSTQGASSPLHF
DNA: TGTGCCAGCAGTTCAACTCAGGGGGCAAGTTCACCCCTCCACTTT

V: TRBV9
J: TRBJ1-2
D: TRBD1
size: .
CDR3: CASSVVPDTGAYTF
DNA: TGTGCCAGCAGCGTAGTGCCTGATACAGGGGCCTACACCTTC

V: TRBV7-8
J: TRBJ1-4
D: TRBD1
size: few
CDR3: CASSRGQGGEKLFF
DNA: TGTGCCAGCAGCCGCGGACAGGGAGGGGAAAAACTGTTTTTT

V: TRBV29-1
J: TRBJ2-1
D: .
size: once
CDR3: CSVDGHYYNEQFF
DNA: TGCAGCGTTGATGGTCACTACTACAATGAGCAGTTCTTC

V: TRBV14
J: TRBJ1-4
D: TRBD1
size: .
CDR3: CASSQGSTGGRNEKLFF
DNA: TGTGCCAGCAGCCAAGGTTCGACAGGGGGCCGTAATGAAAAACTGTTTTTT